One T cell receptor beta chain is described in this entry. What it binds is unknown. Other DNA sequences within the sample encode an identical CDR3. 13 Jbeta primers and 60 Vbeta primers were used for the PCR. Sequenced by immunoSEQ multiplex PCR; TCRdb stores in-frame clones only, minus some. The top ten clones hold around 17% of a sample with 55,000 to 75,000 clones, 65% to 70% of them seen once. These data belong to a study of cytomegalovirus exposure and HLA in healthy donors. Background on the study: Unique TCR beta sequences numbering approximately 100 million came from 150 million to 200 million T cells in an earlier analysis.

Germline V gives CDR1 SEHNR, CDR2 FQNEAQ (reference sequence). V lost 4 bases and J 0 bases, leaving 4 bases between the germline ends. The CDR3 totals 12 residues. Points from the study as a whole: Available immune exposure information was restricted to CMV serostatus only. Some segments of the V type, notably TRBV6-2 and TRBV6-3, were excluded as indistinguishable.

The genes are TRBV7-9 and TRBJ2-7; no clear D. This TCR was sampled from a man in his forties in good health and CMV-seropositive. Material for sequencing was PBMCs. CDR3 in DNA: TGTGCCAGCAGCTCTAGCTCCTACGAGCAGTACTTC. This sequence encodes CASSSSSYEQYF.